The 10 T cell receptor beta chains reported below all come from one sample, sequenced in a study of neurological immune-mediated disorders. MiXCR, run by TCRdb on the 5' RACE reads, gives a single entry per CDR3 protein. The sample has approximately 50,000 distinct CDR3 sequences, over 5.5% seen once. The sequenced material came from CD4+ T cells from blood. The receptors were sampled from a woman younger than 35 with multiple sclerosis.

This clonotype has ten or more counts. The chain joins TRBV20-1 to TRBJ2-1, with D unclear. Germline V gives CDR1 DFQATT, CDR2 SNEGSKA (reference sequence). V shed 2 bases and J shed 7 bases, with 15 bases lying between them. The CDR3 is 14 amino acids. The CDR3 DNA reads as TGCAGTGCTAGACTGGAGTCTTTTATGAATGAGCAGTTCTTC. This gives the protein CSARLESFMNEQFF.

In this sample, this clonotype turned up many times. The V call is TRBV20-1, the J call TRBJ2-5; TRBD2 aligns across 8 bases. The CDR3 is made up of 13 amino acids. Trimming at V came to 6 bases and at J to 2 bases, leaving 5 bases not matched to a gene. CDR1 and CDR2 from the germline V gene are DFQATT and SNEGSKA (reference sequence). In DNA, the CDR3 is TGCAGTGCCGTAGCGGGGCTGCAAGAGACCCAGTACTTC. This translates into CSAVAGLQETQYF.

The sample holds many counts of this clonotype. The V call is TRBV7-9, the J call TRBJ1-6; 9 bases align to TRBD1. Per the germline V gene, CDR1 is SEHNR and CDR2 is FQNEAQ (reference sequence). This CDR3 is 18 amino acids long. The junction had 17 bases not matched to a gene; V was cut back by 4 bases and J by 10 bases. The CDR3 is CASSYPTGGTGGRSPLHF. The CDR3 DNA follows: TGTGCCAGCAGCTACCCGACAGGGGGGACCGGGGGGAGGTCACCCCTCCACTTT.

This clonotype was detected ten times or more. The chain has TRBV5-1 and TRBJ1-1, with a possible D match to TRBD1 (5 bases). V was cut by 0 bases and J by 4 bases, with 10 bases left in between. Germline V gene data show CDR1 as SGHRS and CDR2 as YFSETQ. CDR3 length: 14 amino acids. CDR3: CASSLEGVLTEAFF. In nucleotides, the CDR3 is TGCGCCAGCAGCTTGGAAGGGGTTCTCACTGAAGCTTTCTTT.

This clonotype has a count of ten or more. This chain connects TRBV20-1 to TRBJ2-7; no firm D call. Germline values: CDR1 DFQATT, CDR2 SNEGSKA (reference sequence). The CDR3 contains 16 residues. V lost 0 bases and J 0 bases, leaving 15 bases between the germline ends. The CDR3 DNA is TGCAGTGCTAGAGACTTCCAGGCAAGGAGCTCCTACGAGCAGTACTTC. This sequence encodes CSARDFQARSSYEQYF.

Ten or more counts support this clonotype. The chain has TRBV24-1 and TRBJ2-1, with 11 bases identical to TRBD2. The CDR3 totals 13 residues. With 5 bases clipped from V and 8 bases from J, the junction kept 1 base outside the gene matches. Germline CDR1 and CDR2: KGHDR and SFDVKD. As DNA, the CDR3 is TGTGCCACCAGTGTACTAGCGGGAGATGAGCAGTTCTTC. It yields the protein CATSVLAGDEQFF.

The sample holds many counts of this clonotype. The rearrangement joins TRBV12-3 or TRBV12-4 to TRBJ2-7; 10 bases map to TRBD2. This CDR3 contains 14 residues. With V trimmed by 4 bases and J by 2 bases, 2 bases remained unmatched. CDR3 sequence (DNA): TGTGCCAGCAGTTCTCTAGCGGGGGCCTACGAGCAGTACTTC. Translating it yields CASSSLAGAYEQYF.

In this sample, this clonotype turned up many times. This chain connects TRBV20-1 to TRBJ1-1; the match to TRBD1 covers 8 bases. Trimming cost V 1 base and J 0 bases; bases outside gene matches: 19. The germline CDR1 and CDR2 sequences are DFQATT and SNEGSKA (reference sequence). This CDR3 is 20 amino acids long. CDR3: CSARGIRPTGEGWLNTEAFF. CDR3 bases: TGCAGTGCTAGAGGAATCCGACCGACAGGGGAGGGCTGGTTGAACACTGAAGCTTTCTTT.

In its sample, this clonotype ranks as medium-sized. The chain uses TRBV5-1 and TRBJ1-2; 10 bases align to TRBD1. The CDR3 is 14 amino acids. In germline, CDR1 is SGHRS, CDR2 YFSETQ. J lost 2 bases, V lost 4 bases, and 2 bases had no gene match. DNA for the CDR3: TGCGCCAGCAGCCTGGGACAGGGGAACTATGGCTACACCTTC. This codes for CASSLGQGNYGYTF.

This clonotype was counted ten times or more. V gene TRBV4-3 combines with J gene TRBJ2-1, with 8 bases identical to TRBD2. Germline assignment: CDR1 LGHNA and CDR2 YSLEER. This CDR3 contains 17 residues. V was clipped by 2 bases and J by 6 bases; unmatched bases: 12. The CDR3 coding sequence is TGCGCCAGCAGCCAAATCGGGACTAGGGGGATTGGCAATGAGCAGTTCTTC. Its translation is CASSQIGTRGIGNEQFF.